This T cell receptor (beta chain) was captured by sequencing in a study of metastatic and nonmetastatic thyroid tumors. General study findings and limits: According to reports, the diversity of TCR beta was significantly higher in malignant thyroid tumors than in benign nodules, and this held in both blood and tumor samples.

Germline V lookup: CDR1 SGHRS, CDR2 YFSETQ. This CDR3 is 12 amino acids long. This clone was detected once. What it binds is not known. The junction and the germline gene differ at one end; a read error may be behind it. This specimen includes other DNA sequences encoding the same CDR3. As handled by the study authors: Built for papillary thyroid cancer, a distant-metastasis classifier drew on CDR3 differences across clinicopathological groups. TCRdb re-analyzed the PCR reads using MiXCR. The V and J calls follow TCRdb's processing rather than the paper's. This sample has 35,000 to 50,000 clones, with about 14% found just once. Each patient came to thyroid surgery without any prior treatment (of any kind).

Sequencing was done on a sample of blood. The gene calls are TRBV5-1 and TRBJ2-2; either TRBD1 or TRBD2 may fit D (5 bases each). The clonotype originates from a female donor with papillary thyroid cancer or a benign thyroid nodule (not recorded which). Some clones in this sample may be carry-over from other donors' samples. The CDR3 DNA is TGTGCAAGCAGCTTCGAGGGGAGGGAGCTGTTTTTT. Its protein product is CASSFEGRELFF.